The TCR beta chain under discussion was sequenced for a study of human T cells and chemical hapten exposure. Across the study: Patients, predominantly female, presented with alopecia areata, totalis or universalis.

Time point reported: pre-sensitization, week 0. Treatment indicated: therapeutic diphenylcyclopropenone sensitization with weekly scalp DPC. Those who donated were patients with alopecia, 18 to 70 years of age, and suitable for DPC. Broader study findings: The number of TCRs over 1 in 1000 frequency stayed unchanged after DPC.

V was trimmed by 6 bases and J by 3 bases, leaving 20 bases between them. Germline CDR1 is DFQATT and CDR2 is SNEGSKA (reference sequence). This CDR3 comprises 15 residues. This clonotype occurred many times. The antigen remains unidentified. It was the library that attached unique molecular identifiers to individual cDNA molecules. TCRdb independently ran MiXCR on the RACE reads; one entry per CDR3 protein. The profile shows 250,000 or so distinct CDR3 sequences, over 8% of them singletons. The gene calls are TRBV20-1 and TRBJ1-1; a possible D gene is TRBD1 (6 bases). This sequence was found in a woman aged 40 to 49 with alopecia areata. Some clones in this sample may be carry-over from other donors' samples. The starting material was whole blood, obtained in connection with sensitization to the hapten diphenylcyclopropenone (DPC). The CDR3 region has the DNA TGCAGTGCGGCGGCGGTGTATCGGGGGCACACTGAAGCTTTCTTT. It yields the protein CSAAAVYRGHTEAFF.